Listed here are 30 T cell receptor beta chains from one sample, sequenced in a study of shared clonotypes between healthy human individuals. Only in-frame clones appear in the TCRdb table, and some are missing; sequencing was by immunoSEQ multiplex PCR. The sample comprises over 1.5 million clones, nearly 99% of which are singletons, and roughly 0.42% rests with the top ten. Sequences were obtained from naive CD4+ T cells sorted from blood. As for subset: CD45RA+ positively selected. Receptors were obtained from a man in his thirties or forties in good health.

This clone was observed a single time. The chain has TRBV5-1 and TRBJ2-1; D is undetermined. With 3 bases removed from V and 3 bases from J, the gap between germline ends came to 10 bases. This CDR3 is 14 amino acids long. Germline values: CDR1 SGHRS, CDR2 YFSETQ. CDR3 nucleotides: TGCGCCAGCAGCTCCCTCGGACGCTACAATGAGCAGTTCTTC. Its translation is CASSSLGRYNEQFF.

The rearrangement links TRBV5-6 to TRBJ1-4; no clear D. CDR3 size: 14 residues. V was trimmed by 0 bases and J by 8 bases, leaving 11 bases between them. Per germline, CDR1 SGHDT and CDR2 YYEEEE. DNA for the CDR3: TGTGCCAGCAGCTTGGTTGCCGTTGGGGAAAAACTGTTTTTT. This sequence encodes CASSLVAVGEKLFF.

The chain carries TRBV7-2 and TRBJ2-1; D unclear. This CDR3 has 13 residues. Germline loops: CDR1 SGHTA, CDR2 FQGNSA. With 3 bases removed from V and 6 bases from J, the gap between germline ends came to 9 bases. CDR3 coding DNA: TGTGCCAGCAGCTTCGGTCCACCCAATGAGCAGTTCTTC. Amino acid sequence: CASSFGPPNEQFF.

The V gene is TRBV6-6, the J gene TRBJ2-7; D perhaps matches TRBD2 (6 bases). CDR3 length: 14 residues. Trimming took off 6 bases at V and 4 bases at J, with 16 bases between the two ends. Germline CDR1 is MNHNY and CDR2 is SVGAGI (reference sequence). CDR3 sequence: CASSPTSTSYEQYF. CDR3 bases: TGTGCCAGCAGCCCAACTAGCACCAGTTACGAGCAGTACTTC.

Here the CDR3 reads CASTPNGGNRAKNIQYF. In DNA, the CDR3 is TGTGCCAGCACCCCGAACGGGGGGAATCGGGCCAAAAACATTCAGTACTTC. The V gene is TRBV5-8, the J gene TRBJ2-4, with 7 bases that match TRBD2. This CDR3 has 17 amino acids. The junction had 13 bases not matched to a gene; V was cut back by 6 bases and J by 1 base. Germline V gene data show CDR1 as SGHTS and CDR2 as YDEGEE.

The chain is built from TRBV30 and TRBJ2-3; D perhaps matches TRBD2 (6 bases). The CDR3 spans 11 residues. The ends were cut back, 8 bases at V and 3 bases at J, with 9 bases in the middle. Germline V gene data show CDR1 as GTSNPN and CDR2 as SVGIG (reference sequence). The CDR3 here is CAGGETDTQYF. CDR3 DNA: TGTGCCGGCGGGGAAACAGATACGCAGTATTTT.

The chain carries TRBV18 and TRBJ2-3; D is tentatively TRBD1 or TRBD2 (6 bases each). Germline lookup yields CDR1 KGHSH and CDR2 LQKENI. This CDR3 comprises 18 residues. The germline V and J ends were trimmed by 3 bases and 0 bases, with 19 bases remaining between them. CDR3 region: CASSPKRGTGRSTDTQYF. CDR3 nucleotide sequence: TGTGCCAGCTCACCTAAAAGGGGCACAGGGAGGAGCACAGATACGCAGTATTTT.

CDR3 amino acids: CASKEGSALEGYNEQFF. CDR3 nucleotides: TGTGCCAGCAAAGAGGGGAGCGCCCTAGAGGGGTACAATGAGCAGTTCTTC. The rearrangement links TRBV11-2 to TRBJ2-1; D may correspond to TRBD1 or TRBD2 (5 bases each). CDR1 SGHAT and CDR2 FQNNGV come from the germline V gene. V was clipped by 7 bases and J by 4 bases, with 23 bases between them. The CDR3 spans 17 residues.

The V call is TRBV6-6, the J call TRBJ1-2; 7 bases map to TRBD1. With V trimmed by 3 bases and J by 5 bases, 9 bases remained unmatched. The V gene's germline CDR1 is MNHNY and CDR2 SVGAGI (reference sequence). This CDR3 has 15 amino acids. The CDR3 is CASSYTRGQAYGYTF. CDR3 DNA: TGTGCCAGCAGTTATACAAGGGGGCAGGCTTATGGCTACACCTTC.

This clone appeared a single time. The rearrangement links TRBV21-1 to TRBJ1-4. TRBV21-1 is a known pseudogene. The CDR3 extends over 16 amino acids. The CDR3 nucleotides are TGTGCCAGCAGGGACCTCACGGACCTTAGAAATGAAAAACTGTTTTTT. Protein product: CASRDLTDLRNEKLFF.

CDR3 DNA: TGTGCCAGCAGCTTGGGGTCCCCCTCGAACACCGGGGAGCTGTTTTTT. Its translation is CASSLGSPSNTGELFF. This sequence joins TRBV5-4 and TRBJ2-2; the D is unclear. This CDR3 spans 16 amino acids. Germline values: CDR1 SGHNT, CDR2 YYREEE (reference sequence). Trimming removed 0 bases at V and 0 bases at J, with 9 bases between.

This clone occurred once. This chain connects TRBV10-3 to TRBJ1-5, with 7 bases that match TRBD1. Losses at the gene ends were 11 bases for V and 1 base for J; bases not matched to a gene: 14. This CDR3 contains 16 residues. Germline CDR1 reads ENHRY; CDR2 reads SYGVKD. The CDR3 nucleotides are TGTGCCTCATCCTCACAGGGGCAGTCGAGCAATCAGCCCCAGCATTTT. It translates to CASSSQGQSSNQPQHF.

The chain joins TRBV18 to TRBJ1-1; D gene uncertain. The CDR3 contains 13 residues. Trimming removed 5 bases from V and 8 bases from J, with 15 bases in between. The germline gives CDR1 KGHSH, CDR2 LQKENI. CDR3 nucleotides: TGTGCCAGCTCATCCGGGTCCGGGAAGGAAGCTTTCTTT. The encoded protein is CASSSGSGKEAFF.

The CDR3 region has the DNA TGTGCCAGCAGCTTGGGGGCTAGCGGGGAGTACCAATCCTACAATGAGCAGTTCTTC. This gives the protein CASSLGASGEYQSYNEQFF. V and J are TRBV5-4 and TRBJ2-1; 9 nucleotides match TRBD2. CDR1 is SGHNT, CDR2 YYREEE, per germline (reference sequence). V lost 0 bases and J lost 1; bases outside the gene matches: 11. CDR3 length: 19 residues.

The chain combines TRBV4-1 with TRBJ2-1, with 10 bases aligning to TRBD2. Germline V gene lookup returns CDR1 MGHRA and CDR2 YSYEKL. The trim removed 1 base at V and 4 bases at J, leaving 4 bases unmatched. The CDR3 runs to 16 residues. CDR3 sequence (DNA): TGCGCCAGCAGCCAAGGTACTAGCGGGACATACAATGAGCAGTTCTTC. Protein product: CASSQGTSGTYNEQFF.

This clone was seen once. The chain carries TRBV11-3 and TRBJ2-3; the D is unclear. The germline CDR1 and CDR2 sequences are SGHNT and YENEEA. V was clipped by 6 bases and J by 5 bases, with 12 bases between them. The CDR3 sequence is 13 residues long. The CDR3 DNA is TGTGCCAGCAGTCCCGCGGAAGGAGATACGCAGTATTTT. This codes for CASSPAEGDTQYF. Using reference TRBV11-3 and TRBJ2-3 for the parts outside the CDR3, the full variable domain is EAGVVQSPRYKIIEKKQPVAFWCNPISGHNTLYWYLQNLGQGPELLIRYENEEAVDDSQLPKDRFSAERLKGVDSTLKIQPAELGDSAVYLCASSPAEGDTQYFGPGTRLTVL.

Concerning this clone itself: This sample also contains other DNA sequences that code for the same CDR3. This chain joins TRBV5-4 and TRBJ2-7; 9 bases line up with TRBD2. Losses at the gene ends were 0 bases for V and 7 bases for J; bases not matched to a gene: 2. The CDR3 contains 13 residues. The V gene's germline CDR1 is SGHNT and CDR2 YYREEE (reference sequence). The CDR3 DNA follows: TGTGCCAGCAGCTTGGGGCGGGAGGGGGAGCAGTACTTC. It specifies CASSLGREGEQYF.

CDR3 sequence (DNA): TGTGCCAGCAGTGTGGCGGGAGTGGAAGGGTATGAGCAGTTCTTC. Translation: CASSVAGVEGYEQFF. The chain has TRBV6-4 and TRBJ2-1; 7 nucleotides line up with TRBD2. Germline V CDR1 and CDR2: MRHNA, SNTAGT. This CDR3 region has 15 residues. The V and J ends lost 4 bases and 8 bases, in that order; junction bases with no gene match: 11.

The chain employs TRBV27 and TRBJ2-1, with D possibly TRBD1 on 6 matching bases. The ends were cut back, 5 bases at V and 6 bases at J, with 17 bases in the middle. Germline assignment: CDR1 MNHEY and CDR2 SMNVEV (reference sequence). CDR3 length: 15 residues. Here the CDR3 DNA reads TGTGCCAGCAGTCGCAGCGGACAGTCTTCCAATGAGCAGTTCTTC. Translating it yields CASSRSGQSSNEQFF.

V usage is TRBV6-1 and J usage is TRBJ2-1; 11 bases line up with TRBD2. CDR3 length equals 15 residues. Germline V gene lookup returns CDR1 MNHNS and CDR2 SASEGT. J was trimmed by 3 bases and V by 6 bases; bases with no gene match: 4. CDR3 sequence reads: CASRRTSGLYNEQFF. CDR3 nucleotide sequence: TGTGCCAGCAGGCGGACTAGCGGGCTCTACAATGAGCAGTTCTTC.

The chain has TRBV5-1 and TRBJ2-3; perhaps TRBD2 as D (5 bases). The V gene lost 0 bases and the J gene lost 0 bases, with 11 bases spanning the gap. CDR3 size: 16 residues. Per germline, CDR1 SGHRS and CDR2 YFSETQ. The CDR3, as DNA: TGCGCCAGCAGCTTGGACGGGGAGCCTAGCACAGATACGCAGTATTTT. Its protein product is CASSLDGEPSTDTQYF.

As regards this clone: This specimen includes other DNA sequences encoding the same CDR3. V is TRBV2 and J is TRBJ2-7; tentatively, D is TRBD2 (5 bases). V was cut by 3 bases and J by 2 bases, with 8 bases left in between. Germline lookup yields CDR1 SNHLY and CDR2 FYNNEI. This CDR3 contains 13 residues. CDR3 sequence (DNA): TGTGCCAGCAGTGAGTTCGGGGCCTACGAGCAGTACTTC. This sequence encodes CASSEFGAYEQYF.

This clone has only one observation. The rearrangement joins TRBV19 to TRBJ1-4, with unresolved D. Germline CDR1 is LNHDA and CDR2 is SQIVND (reference sequence). V was pared by 7 bases and J by 5 bases, with 11 bases between. The CDR3 is 13 amino acids. The DNA for the CDR3 is TGTGCCAGTACCTCGTGGGGAAATGAAAAACTGTTTTTT. Translating gives CASTSWGNEKLFF. Supplemented by reference TRBV19 and TRBJ1-4, the full variable domain reads DGGITQSPKYLFRKEGQNVTLSCEQNLNHDAMYWYRQDPGQGLRLIYYSQIVNDFQKGDIAEGYSVSREKKESFPLTVTSAQKNPTAFYLCASTSWGNEKLFFGSGTQLSVL.

This chain connects TRBV7-2 to TRBJ1-5; TRBD1 agrees at 9 bases. Germline V gene sequence: CDR1 SGHTA, CDR2 FQGNSA. CDR3 size: 13 residues. Unmatched junction bases numbered 4, after V lost 8 bases and J lost 5 bases. CDR3 region: CASGTGRHQPQHF. The CDR3 region has the DNA TGTGCCAGCGGGACAGGGCGCCATCAGCCCCAGCATTTT.

This chain uses TRBV5-1 with TRBJ2-2, with D perhaps matching TRBD1 (5 bases). The germline V gene has CDR1 SGHRS and CDR2 YFSETQ. The CDR3 totals 14 residues. Trimming left V 0 bases short and J 8 bases short, with 11 bases between. The CDR3 is CASSLALQEGELFF. The CDR3 nucleotides read TGCGCCAGCAGCTTGGCCTTACAGGAAGGGGAGCTGTTTTTT.

The V and J genes are TRBV28 and TRBJ2-1, with TRBD2 identical over 10 bases. Trimming removed 3 bases from V and 0 bases from J; junction bases left unmatched: 5. The germline V gene has CDR1 MDHEN and CDR2 SYDVKM. The CDR3 extends over 17 amino acids. The CDR3 reads CASSLVTSGLSYNEQFF. The CDR3 DNA is TGTGCCAGCAGTTTGGTGACTAGCGGGCTCTCCTACAATGAGCAGTTCTTC.

The chain carries TRBV5-6 and TRBJ2-5; 9 bases line up with TRBD2. With 4 bases clipped from V and 2 bases from J, the junction kept 12 bases outside the gene matches. Germline V gene lookup returns CDR1 SGHDT and CDR2 YYEEEE. CDR3 size: 17 residues. The CDR3 here is CASSPRWSGRSQETQYF. Written as DNA, the CDR3 is TGTGCCAGCAGCCCCCGTTGGAGCGGGAGGTCACAAGAGACCCAGTACTTC.

On this clone itself: The same CDR3 can be traced to other DNA sequences in this sample. V usage is TRBV14 and J usage is TRBJ2-7; D may be TRBD2 (5 bases). This CDR3 spans 13 amino acids. Germline V gives CDR1 SGHDN, CDR2 FVKESK. Trimming took off 0 bases at V and 5 bases at J, with 8 bases between the two ends. DNA of the CDR3: TGTGCCAGCAGCCAAGATTTGCGGGACGAGCAGTACTTC. As protein: CASSQDLRDEQYF.

This chain connects TRBV5-6 to TRBJ2-1, with TRBD1 identical over 7 bases. CDR1 is SGHDT, CDR2 YYEEEE, per germline. The V segment lost 0 bases and the J segment 0 bases; nucleotides outside the gene matches: 9. CDR3 length: 18 residues. The CDR3 reads CASSLGVRQGSSYNEQFF. Written as DNA, the CDR3 is TGTGCCAGCAGCTTGGGAGTAAGACAGGGTAGCTCCTACAATGAGCAGTTCTTC.

The rearrangement joins TRBV5-4 to TRBJ2-1; the match to TRBD2 covers 11 bases. The CDR3 is made up of 16 amino acids. Looked up from germline, CDR1 is SGHNT and CDR2 is YYREEE (reference sequence). After removal of 0 bases from V and 9 bases from J, the junction contained 8 bases not matched to a gene. The CDR3 nucleotides are TGTGCCAGCAGCTTGGCCGCCACTAGCGGGAGTATTGAGCAGTTCTTC. It encodes CASSLAATSGSIEQFF.